This entry features one TCR beta chain sequence. This clonotype has a count of ten or more. No antigen is known for it. Per-base quality was not reported, and no clone a single base away is much larger than it. The TCR beta CDR3 regions were amplified from RNA transcripts. The TCR CDR3 was subjected to a first round of RT-PCR using the HTBI primer set and the Qiagen OneStep RT-PCR kit. The libraries were constructed in a second round of multiplex PCR and then size-selected and purified. Paired-end sequencing of the libraries was performed with 100 bp reads on an Illumina HiSeq2000. Turning to the authors' computational methods: SOAPnuke was used to process the raw data, throwing out any read that contained adapters or uncalled bases, had a mean Phred below 15, or lacked an exact constant-primer or identifier match. COPE v1.2.5 was used to merge high-quality paired reads, and clonotypes were defined as unique nucleotide sequences. Clonotypes were aligned to IMGT TRBV, TRBD and TRBJ reference segments using MiTCR v1.1. The analysis was restricted to V-J combinations with a frequency above 0.0001, which together covered just over 98% of the repertoires. A TCS score was defined as the ratio between F50 (clonal expansion) and ExV (chaos), using BLOSUM62-based TCRdist between CDR3 peptides within each V-J. Welch's t-statistics and random forest reduced 500 to 650 V-J features to 10 to 15, which were used in a naive Bayes classifier (R e1071). In TCRdb, the public reads were trimmed at Q25 with fastp and aligned with MiXCR, with productive beta chains retained. Under each unique CDR3 protein, matching rows form one entry showing the most common genes and DNA. What appears here as the V and J calls and clone size reflects TCRdb's work, not the paper's. The sample table shows more than 300,000 distinct CDR3 sequences, and approximately 17% are seen once. The ten biggest clones cover 35% to 45% of the sample.

The CDR3 starts with the cysteine, ends with the phenylalanine, and has 16 residues. Of all the DNA, just the CDR3 is kept, 48 bases in frame from base 1. The germline V gene (reference sequence) specifies MNHEY as CDR1 and SMNVEV as CDR2. After removal of 3 bases from V and 3 bases from J, the junction retains 10 bases not matched to a gene. In the ophthalmopathy patients, disease was moderately to severely active, with a Clinical Activity Score of 3 or more, a NOSPECS grade of 4 or more, and a duration of less than 3 months. Exclusion was applied to patients with uncontrolled infections, other autoimmune diseases, pregnancy or lactation. Diagnoses relied on clinical symptoms, serum thyroxine and TRAb, thyroid ultrasound and orbital computed tomography. PBMCs were isolated from 7.5 to 10 ml of fresh peripheral blood by Ficoll-Paque density gradient centrifugation. Total RNA was extracted using Trizol reagent, and RNA quality was assessed on an Agilent 2100 Bioanalyzer.

This sample is part of a study of T cells in Graves' hyperthyroidism and ophthalmopathy (dated by TCRdb to about 2019). Study-wide context: Peripheral blood samples were taken at initial diagnosis, before any treatment was given. To identify distinguishing TCR V-J signatures, a discovery cohort of roughly 100 patients was used, comprising 43 with Graves' ophthalmopathy and around 60 with stable Graves' hyperthyroidism. Whether ophthalmopathy could be predicted prospectively was tested in an independent validation cohort made up of under 20 hyperthyroidism patients plus 17 patients who later progressed to ophthalmopathy. The approximately 95 discovery patients were divided at random into training and test sets in a 7:3 ratio. In addition, the study compared T-cell repertoires in thyroid tissue and in blood from about 6 Graves' hyperthyroidism patients. Once sampling was done, hyperthyroidism patients were given methimazole at a starting dose of 30 mg daily, whereas ophthalmopathy patients were given high-dose intravenous methylprednisolone. According to the paper, TCR Vbeta CDR3 sequencing was carried out on around 140 peripheral blood samples, which came from under 50 ophthalmopathy, approximately 78 hyperthyroidism and approximately 17 progressor patients. Overall study outcomes, separate from this receptor: A 13 V-J signature model separated ophthalmopathy from stable hyperthyroidism, with around 90% sensitivity and roughly 81% specificity in cross-validation and 80%/75% in testing. Most expanded thyroid clonotypes (frequency above 0.001) were also detected in blood, a finding suggesting that blood repertoires may reflect thyroid immune responses. In validation, the model predicted progression to ophthalmopathy with roughly 66% sensitivity and 72% to 85% specificity, a median of 6.5 months before onset. No statistical method was used to set the sample size in advance, and investigators knew the group allocation.

This sequence was found in a young man with Graves' ophthalmopathy. This chain is built from TRBV27 and TRBJ1-1; TRBD1 lines up with 7 middle nucleotides. Sequencing input: blood. The base sequence is TGTGCCAGCAGTTTTCTCCCCACAGGGGACTACACTGAAGCTTTCTTT. This is translated as CASSFLPTGDYTEAFF.